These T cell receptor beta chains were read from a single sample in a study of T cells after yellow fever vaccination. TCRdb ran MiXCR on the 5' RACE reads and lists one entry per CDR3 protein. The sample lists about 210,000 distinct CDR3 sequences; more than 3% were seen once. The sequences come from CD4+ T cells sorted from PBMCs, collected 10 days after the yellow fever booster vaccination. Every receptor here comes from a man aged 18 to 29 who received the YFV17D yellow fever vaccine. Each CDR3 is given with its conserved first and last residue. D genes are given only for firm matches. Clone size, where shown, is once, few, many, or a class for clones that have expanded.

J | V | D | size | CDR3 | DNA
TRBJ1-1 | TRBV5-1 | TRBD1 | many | CASSLQGGGTEAFF | TGCGCCAGCAGCTTACAGGGGGGCGGCACTGAAGCTTTCTTT
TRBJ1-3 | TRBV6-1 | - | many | CASSEARSGGNTIYF | TGTGCCAGCAGTGAAGCTCGGTCAGGTGGAAACACCATATATTTT
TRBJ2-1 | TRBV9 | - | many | CASSAGEQFF | TGTGCCAGCAGCGCCGGCGAGCAGTTCTTC
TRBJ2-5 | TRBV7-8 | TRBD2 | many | CASSQSGGLQETQYF | TGTGCCAGCAGCCAGAGCGGGGGTCTCCAAGAGACCCAGTACTTC
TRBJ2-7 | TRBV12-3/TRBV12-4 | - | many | CASSFRPSLSYEQYF | TGTGCCAGCAGTTTTCGGCCTAGCCTCAGTTACGAGCAGTACTTC
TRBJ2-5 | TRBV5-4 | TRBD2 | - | CASSSRVAGQETQYF | TGTGCCAGCAGCTCTCGGGTAGCGGGGCAAGAGACCCAGTACTTC
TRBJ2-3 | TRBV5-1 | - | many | CASSPYLSADTQYF | TGCGCCAGCAGCCCTTATCTCAGTGCAGATACGCAGTATTTT
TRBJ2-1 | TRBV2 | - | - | CASSLSFGAFF | TGTGCCAGCAGCCTTTCGTTCGGAGCGTTCTTC
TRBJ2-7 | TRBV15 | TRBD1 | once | CDTSRDRDRGTVFYEQYF | TGTGACACCAGCAGAGATCGGGACAGGGGGACCGTATTCTACGAGCAGTACTTC
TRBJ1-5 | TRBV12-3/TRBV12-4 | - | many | CATVGRGGQPQHF | TGTGCCACCGTAGGGAGAGGGGGGCAGCCCCAGCATTTT
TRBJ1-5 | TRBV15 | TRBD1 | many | CATSSSGNRGSHF | TGTGCCACCAGCAGCAGCGGCAACAGGGGGTCCCATTTT
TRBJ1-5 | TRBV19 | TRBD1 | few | CASRGGAGGSSNQPQHF | TGTGCCAGTAGGGGTGGGGCAGGGGGCTCCAGCAATCAGCCCCAGCATTTT
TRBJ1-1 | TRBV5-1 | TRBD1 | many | CASSFSPGTAMNTEAFF | TGCGCCAGCAGCTTTTCCCCCGGGACAGCGATGAACACTGAAGCTTTCTTT
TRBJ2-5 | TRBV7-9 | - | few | CASRPPYRGNQETQYF | TGTGCCAGCAGACCGCCATACCGGGGAAACCAAGAGACCCAGTACTTC
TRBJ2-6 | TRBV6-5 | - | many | CASSYSRGANVLTF | TGTGCCAGCAGTTACTCGAGGGGGGCCAACGTCCTGACTTTC
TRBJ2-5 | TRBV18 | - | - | CASSPVAGTQETQYF | TGTGCCAGCTCACCGGTAGCAGGGACACAAGAGACCCAGTACTTC
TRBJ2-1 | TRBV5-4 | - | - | CASSPAGAAGLNEQFF | TGTGCCAGCAGCCCCGCCGGGGCGGCGGGCCTCAATGAGCAGTTCTTC
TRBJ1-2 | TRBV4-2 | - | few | CASSQDISTMKAGYTF | TGTGCCAGCAGCCAAGATATCAGCACGATGAAGGCTGGCTACACCTTC
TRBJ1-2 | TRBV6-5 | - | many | CASRSGTRAYGYTF | TGTGCCAGCAGGTCCGGGACACGGGCGTATGGCTACACCTTC
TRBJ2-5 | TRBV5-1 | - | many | CASSLTPSETQYF | TGCGCCAGCAGCCTTACCCCCTCGGAGACCCAGTACTTC
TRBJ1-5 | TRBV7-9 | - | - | CASSLGGTQHQPQHF | TGTGCCAGCAGCTTAGGTGGGACCCAGCATCAGCCCCAGCATTTT
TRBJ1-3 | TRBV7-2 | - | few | CASSFGGVAGNTIYF | TGTGCCAGCAGCTTCGGGGGAGTCGCTGGAAACACCATATATTTT
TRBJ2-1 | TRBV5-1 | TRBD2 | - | CASSRGLAGGLNEQFF | TGCGCCAGCAGCCGCGGGTTAGCGGGGGGCCTCAATGAGCAGTTCTTC
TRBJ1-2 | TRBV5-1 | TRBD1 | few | CASSPGQGTNYGYTF | TGCGCCAGCAGCCCGGGACAGGGTACTAACTATGGCTACACCTTC
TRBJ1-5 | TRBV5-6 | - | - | CASSRQQQPQHF | TGTGCCAGCAGCCGGCAACAACAGCCCCAGCATTTT
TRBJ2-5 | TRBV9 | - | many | CASSVGGGPQETQYF | TGTGCCAGCAGCGTAGGAGGGGGGCCCCAAGAGACCCAGTACTTC
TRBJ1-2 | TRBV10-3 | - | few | CAIGDGYTF | TGTGCCATAGGGGACGGCTACACCTTC
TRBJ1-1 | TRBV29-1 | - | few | CSVGLATGTEAFF | TGCAGCGTGGGGCTGGCGACGGGCACTGAAGCTTTCTTT
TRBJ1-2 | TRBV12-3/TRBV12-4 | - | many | CASSPTRLGYGYTF | TGTGCCAGCAGCCCTACCCGGCTAGGGTATGGCTACACCTTC